This paragraph covers one TCR beta chain sequence. Its antigen is not known. This CDR3 spans 16 amino acids. V shed 4 bases, J shed 3 bases, and the junction held 10 bases outside the gene matches. CDR1 and CDR2 from the germline V gene are SGHRS and YFSETQ. Researchers prepared the TCRbeta library using unique molecular identifiers, the study reports. TCRdb processed the PCR reads anew with MiXCR; each CDR3 protein has one entry. This sample has about 290,000 distinct CDR3 sequences, with around 10% found just once. This specimen belongs to a study of T-cell reconstitution after alpha-beta-depleted transplantation in children. Study-wide points: T-cell numbers and diversity, one year after transplant, stemmed largely from T cells that were newly produced.

The sequencing used PBMCs, collected before TCRalphabeta/CD19-depleted stem cell transplant. V gene TRBV5-1 combines with J gene TRBJ2-3; 8 bases agree with TRBD1. This clonotype was sampled from a boy younger than two with acute myeloid leukemia, due to receive a stem cell transplant. The CDR3 sequence: CASSRTTGGRTDTQYF. The CDR3 nucleotides are TGCGCCAGCAGCCGAACCACAGGGGGAAGGACAGATACGCAGTATTTT.